The sequence of this T cell receptor (beta chain) was determined in a study of cytomegalovirus exposure and HLA in healthy donors. Generated by immunoSEQ multiplex PCR, the TCRdb table keeps only in-frame clones and is missing some. This table holds 200,000 to 250,000 clones, approximately 80% found once. Per germline, CDR1 MNHEY and CDR2 SMNVEV (reference sequence). The V and J ends lost 10 bases and 5 bases, in that order; junction bases with no gene match: 7. The CDR3 runs to 13 residues. Study-wide findings and caveats: Researchers catalogued over 150 TCR beta chains as cytomegalovirus-associated. The tendency of first-cohort TCR clusters to co-occur in the 130 or so validation repertoires was identified by a subsequent analysis. Confirmation was obtained in vitro that a few CMV-associated chains are specific for CMV antigens. The dataset shows that most TCR sequences were rare, while some public TCRs occurred in many donors.

As concerns this clone: Its antigen remains unknown.

Input material: PBMCs. This TCR derives from a woman between 25 and 40 years old in good health and CMV-seropositive. The genes are TRBV27 and TRBJ1-5, with 8 bases fitting TRBD1. The CDR3 spells CATGQGNDQPQHF. The CDR3 DNA follows: TGTGCCACCGGACAGGGTAACGATCAGCCCCAGCATTTT.